The 24 T cell receptor beta chains listed next were all sequenced from one sample in a study of CXCR3-negative and CXCR3-positive naive CD8 T cells (dated by TCRdb to the late 2010s). What these receptors recognize is not known. TCRdb names NextSeq 550 as the instrument used. The Human TCR Profiling Kit (MiLaboratory) was used to make UMI-labeled 5' RACE TRB cDNA libraries. After reprocessing by TCRdb, each CDR3 protein sequence is one entry, and no DNA is given. This sample's table carries 140,000 to 150,000 distinct CDR3 sequences. The top ten clones comprise approximately 0.27% of the sample. Paper-wide results and their limitations: TRB CDR3s from CXCR3-positive naive cells showed higher hydrophobicity (lower Kidera factor 4), lower energy, and higher strength and volume indices than CXCR3-negative naive cells.

The sample comprised naive CXCR3+ CD8+ T cells from blood. Sample cell subset or site, as interpreted from the label and publication: CD45RO-CCR7+CD27+CD95- naive CD8+ T cells expressing CXCR3 (TNR3+). The receptors originated from a human donor in good health. Some clones in this sample may be carry-over from other donors' samples.

The chain joins TRBV11-2 to TRBJ2-3; TCRdb returns TRBD2, unconfirmable since there is no DNA. This CDR3 spans 14 amino acids. The V gene's germline CDR1 is SGHAT and CDR2 FQNNGV. CDR3 in amino acids: CASSLAGGGDTQYF.

This chain uses TRBV29-1 with TRBJ2-5; TCRdb outputs TRBD1, but without DNA this stays unchecked. The V gene's germline CDR1 is SQVTM and CDR2 ANQGSEA. This CDR3 contains 15 residues. Here the CDR3 reads CSVEREQGALETQYF. Supplemented by reference TRBV29-1 and TRBJ2-5, the full variable domain reads SAVISQKPSRDICQRGTSLTIQCQVDSQVTMMFWYRQQPGQSLTLIATANQGSEATYESGFVIDKFPISRPNLTFSTLTVSNMSPEDSSIYLCSVEREQGALETQYFGPGTRLLVL.

The chain employs TRBV4-1 and TRBJ2-1; the TCRdb D gene call, TRBD1, has no DNA to confirm it. The CDR3 covers 15 residues. From germline, CDR1 is MGHRA and CDR2 YSYEKL. The CDR3 sequence is CASSQDPRDGDEQFF.

The rearrangement joins TRBV6-5 to TRBJ1-1; TCRdb names TRBD1, which stays unverified in the absence of DNA. CDR3 size: 13 residues. CDR1 is MNHEY, CDR2 SVGAGI, per germline. This chain's CDR3 is CASSIDRGVDTFF.

V usage is TRBV29-1 and J usage is TRBJ2-1; TCRdb's assignment of TRBD2 cannot be checked, as there is no DNA. This CDR3 has 18 residues. From germline, CDR1 is SQVTM and CDR2 ANQGSEA. The CDR3: CSVETGTSGSGSYNEQFF.

The chain uses TRBV20-1 and TRBJ2-1. CDR1 and CDR2 from the germline V gene are DFQATT and SNEGSKA (reference sequence). CDR3 size: 14 residues. CDR3 sequence reads: CSAADPSSYNEQFF.

The chain recombines TRBV12-3 or TRBV12-4 with TRBJ1-2. This CDR3 spans 14 amino acids. CDR3 loop: CASSPDIINYGYTF.

The chain carries TRBV28 and TRBJ2-2; TCRdb designates TRBD1, a call that cannot be tested without DNA. The germline CDR1 and CDR2 sequences are MDHEN and SYDVKM. CDR3 size: 15 residues. CDR3 protein: CASSLRDKNTGELFF.

This chain's CDR3 is CAWKSDRVEETQYF. V is TRBV30 and J is TRBJ2-5; TCRdb names TRBD1, which stays unverified in the absence of DNA. The CDR3 consists of 14 residues. The germline V gene encodes CDR1 GTSNPN and CDR2 SVGIG (reference sequence).

The chain employs TRBV4-2 and TRBJ2-2; TCRdb designates TRBD1, a call that cannot be tested without DNA. The V gene's germline CDR1 is LGHNA and CDR2 YNFKEQ. The CDR3 totals 17 residues. CDR3 sequence reads: CASSQEATGGHTGELFF.

CDR3 sequence: CATSRDRVVRGEEQYF. V usage is TRBV15 and J usage is TRBJ2-7; TCRdb gives TRBD2 as the D gene, but with no DNA this cannot be confirmed. The CDR3 is 16 amino acids. The germline CDR1 and CDR2 sequences are LNHNV and YYDKDF (reference sequence).

This chain links TRBV12-3 or TRBV12-4 with TRBJ2-7; TCRdb's D call of TRBD2 is untestable without DNA. This CDR3 has 15 residues. The CDR3 region is CASSPEGTSGYEQYF.

The rearrangement joins TRBV5-4 to TRBJ1-2. The CDR3 spans 15 residues. The germline CDR1 and CDR2 sequences are SGHNT and YYREEE (reference sequence). CDR3 in amino acids: CASSLAVGLNYGYTF.

The V call is TRBV29-1, the J call TRBJ2-1; TCRdb designates TRBD1, a call that cannot be tested without DNA. Germline CDR1 and CDR2: SQVTM and ANQGSEA. This CDR3 region has 15 residues. The CDR3 sequence: CSVEEPGGPYNEQFF.

The chain is built from TRBV4-3 and TRBJ2-5. CDR3 size: 14 residues. In germline, CDR1 is LGHNA, CDR2 YSLEER. The CDR3 here is CASSQDWQRETQYF.

The rearrangement joins TRBV7-2 to TRBJ1-2; TCRdb lists TRBD1, though no DNA is available to test this call. The CDR3 is 14 amino acids. Per the germline V gene, CDR1 is SGHTA and CDR2 is FQGNSA. The CDR3 here is CASRDPQGLSSYTF. Variable domain in full (rest from reference TRBV7-2 and TRBJ1-2): GAGVSQSPSNKVTEKGKDVELRCDPISGHTALYWYRQSLGQGLEFLIYFQGNSAPDKSGLPSDRFSAERTGGSVSTLTIQRTQQEDSAVYLCASRDPQGLSSYTFGSGTRLTVV.

The CDR3 region is CASSFLLGEQYF. V is TRBV12-3 or TRBV12-4 and J is TRBJ2-7. The CDR3 consists of 12 residues.

The rearrangement uses TRBV29-1 and TRBJ2-3; TCRdb picks TRBD1, but there is no DNA to check that call. The germline V gene has CDR1 SQVTM and CDR2 ANQGSEA. The CDR3 spans 14 residues. CDR3 sequence reads: CSVDSGDREDTQYF.

The gene calls are TRBV4-1 and TRBJ2-2. The CDR3 is made up of 11 amino acids. The germline CDR1 and CDR2 sequences are MGHRA and YSYEKL. This chain's CDR3 is CASSQAGELFF.

The chain combines TRBV6-2 or TRBV6-3 with TRBJ2-7. In germline, CDR1 is MNHEY, CDR2 SVGEGT. This CDR3 has 13 residues. The CDR3 sequence is CASSNQEVHEQYF.

This rearrangement joins TRBV6-6 to TRBJ2-1; TCRdb outputs TRBD1, but without DNA this stays unchecked. CDR1 MNHNY and CDR2 SVGAGI come from the germline V gene (reference sequence). CDR3 length: 16 amino acids. The CDR3 here is CASSSGQGTTYNEQFF.

V gene TRBV20-1 combines with J gene TRBJ2-3; without DNA, the TCRdb call of TRBD1 cannot be checked. The CDR3 covers 15 residues. Germline assignment: CDR1 DFQATT and CDR2 SNEGSKA (reference sequence). CDR3: CSATQGEHPTDTQYF.

The chain couples TRBV1 to TRBJ2-6. TRBV1 is assigned pseudogene status. This CDR3 region has 18 residues. The CDR3 is CTSSQDESTGAGANVLTF.

The chain uses TRBV30 and TRBJ2-1; TCRdb's D gene call, TRBD2, goes unchecked for lack of DNA. The germline CDR1 and CDR2 sequences are GTSNPN and SVGIG (reference sequence). This CDR3 is 15 amino acids long. CDR3 residues: CAWSDGSSTYNEQFF.